This T cell receptor (beta chain) came from a study of blood T cell repertoires in COVID-19. Turning to the study itself: Acute and convalescent COVID-19 samples came from the United States, Italy and Spain. T cells, B-cell-depleted T cells, or PBMCs provided the cDNA or gDNA that served as material.

Per the study methods: For nucleated cells, counts were estimated from reference gene primer amplification. Assay: immunoSEQ multiplex PCR; the TCRdb copy retains only in-frame clones and omits some. The DNA gave D and trimming, while V, J and clone size come from that table. The sample holds approximately 80,000 clones, about 91% seen once. V was clipped by 0 bases and J by 4 bases; unmatched bases: 3. This CDR3 contains 14 residues. The V gene's germline CDR1 is SGHRS and CDR2 YFSETQ. The chain is built from TRBV5-1 and TRBJ1-1; TRBD1 matches 7 bases. Sequences were obtained from peripheral blood. The receptor's source is a woman older than 75 with acute or convalescent COVID-19. The CDR3 is CASSLDPGGTEAFF. The CDR3 region has the DNA TGCGCCAGCAGCTTGGATCCAGGGGGCACTGAAGCTTTCTTT.